Following are 23 T cell receptor beta chains from one sample sequenced in a study of shared clonotypes between healthy human individuals. Libraries were prepared by immunoSEQ multiplex PCR; TCRdb keeps only in-frame clonotypes and omits some of them. Altogether about 750,000 clones are present, 92% being singletons, with the ten largest covering less than 25%. CD45RO-negative CD8 cells positively selected for CCR7 made up the naive population, which excluded terminally differentiated effector memory CD45RA+ cells. The sequencing sample was made of naive CD8+ T cells sorted from blood. The receptors were gathered from a man aged 25 to 40 in good health.

The rearrangement links TRBV7-9 to TRBJ2-1, with TRBD2 matching over 7 bases. The CDR3 contains 16 residues. Germline CDR1 and CDR2: SEHNR and FQNEAQ (reference sequence). Trimming took 5 bases from V and 4 from J; bases not matched to a gene: 11. CDR3 amino acids: CASSDTGGGSYNEQFF. As DNA, the CDR3 is TGTGCCAGCAGCGACACCGGTGGCGGGAGTTACAATGAGCAGTTCTTC.

In this sample, this clone turned up once. The chain is built from TRBV19 and TRBJ2-7, with D possibly matching TRBD2 (5 bases). Trimming left V 5 bases short and J 2 bases short, with 13 bases between. Germline V gives CDR1 LNHDA, CDR2 SQIVND (reference sequence). The CDR3 extends over 14 amino acids. The DNA for the CDR3 is TGTGCCAGTAGTGAGCGGACCTCACCCTACGAGCAGTACTTC. Translation gives CASSERTSPYEQYF.

CDR3 residues: CASRTRIDTEAFF. CDR3 sequence (DNA): TGTGCCAGCAGAACAAGAATTGACACTGAAGCTTTCTTT. V and J are TRBV28 and TRBJ1-1; the D is unclear. This CDR3 has 13 residues. Trimming removed 6 bases from V and 3 bases from J, with 11 bases in between. CDR1 is MDHEN, CDR2 SYDVKM, per germline.

This rearrangement joins TRBV27 to TRBJ2-5; 11 nucleotides line up with TRBD1. V gave up 5 bases and J gave up 4 bases; unmatched junction bases: 6. The CDR3 is 15 residues long. Germline CDR1 MNHEY, CDR2 SMNVEV (reference sequence). CDR3 coding DNA: TGTGCCAGCAGTACATGGACAGGGGGCATAGAGACCCAGTACTTC. Its translation: CASSTWTGGIETQYF.

The chain links TRBV6-6 to TRBJ1-2; no clear D gene. Trimming took off 5 bases at V and 4 bases at J, with 20 bases between the two ends. The CDR3 covers 16 residues. The germline CDR1 and CDR2 sequences are MNHNY and SVGAGI (reference sequence). The CDR3 is CASSALTRVQAYGYTF. CDR3 bases: TGTGCCAGCAGTGCGTTGACCCGGGTTCAGGCCTATGGCTACACCTTC.

The chain links TRBV12-5 to TRBJ2-7, with TRBD2 matching 7 bases. The germline gives CDR1 LGHNT, CDR2 FRNRAP. V shed 5 bases and J 4 bases; nucleotides not matched to a gene: 14. The length of the CDR3 is 16 residues. The CDR3: CASGPWIRGSEYEQYF. DNA for the CDR3: TGTGCTAGTGGTCCTTGGATCCGCGGGAGTGAGTACGAGCAGTACTTC.

This rearrangement joins TRBV27 to TRBJ1-5; maybe TRBD1 (5 bases). The CDR3 contains 15 residues. CDR1 and CDR2 (germline): MNHEY, SMNVEV (reference sequence). The V end lost 10 bases, the J end lost 6 bases, and 22 bases lay between the germline ends. The CDR3 loop reads CATGKVGAIFQPQHF. The CDR3 region has the DNA TGTGCCACCGGCAAGGTAGGGGCTATTTTTCAGCCCCAGCATTTT.

The chain joins TRBV19 to TRBJ2-7, with 9 bases aligning to TRBD1. This CDR3 is built from 13 residues. Trimming took 5 bases from V and 6 from J; bases not matched to a gene: 5. From germline, CDR1 is LNHDA and CDR2 SQIVND (reference sequence). The CDR3 region is CASSAGTGFEQYF. DNA for the CDR3: TGTGCCAGTAGTGCCGGGACAGGGTTCGAGCAGTACTTC. Full variable domain (rest looked up from reference TRBV19 and TRBJ2-7): DGGITQSPKYLFRKEGQNVTLSCEQNLNHDAMYWYRQDPGQGLRLIYYSQIVNDFQKGDIAEGYSVSREKKESFPLTVTSAQKNPTAFYLCASSAGTGFEQYFGPGTRLTVT.

The chain joins TRBV16 to TRBJ2-7, with D possibly being TRBD1 or TRBD2 (5 bases each). Germline CDR1 and CDR2: KGHSY and FQNENV. This CDR3 contains 15 residues. V lost 6 bases and J 3 bases, leaving 18 bases between the germline ends. CDR3 protein: CASRLEGRENYEQYF. CDR3 nucleotides: TGTGCCAGCAGACTAGAGGGCAGGGAAAACTACGAGCAGTACTTC.

J is TRBJ1-2 and V is TRBV19, with 10 bases fitting TRBD1. CDR3 length: 13 amino acids. Trimming took 5 bases from V and 4 from J; bases not matched to a gene: 1. Germline values: CDR1 LNHDA, CDR2 SQIVND (reference sequence). DNA for the CDR3: TGTGCCAGTAGTTGGGACAGGGGCTATGGCTACACCTTC. Its translation: CASSWDRGYGYTF.

The rearrangement uses TRBV9 and TRBJ2-5, with 7 positions matching TRBD1. Germline V gene lookup returns CDR1 SGDLS and CDR2 YYNGEE. This CDR3 is built from 13 residues. After removal of 4 bases from V and 3 bases from J, the junction contained 3 bases not matched to a gene. CDR3 bases: TGTGCCAGCAGCAGCGACAGGGAAGAGACCCAGTACTTC. Its translation is CASSSDREETQYF.

This chain joins TRBV5-4 and TRBJ2-1; TRBD2 matches at 8 bases. Trimming took 2 bases from V and 10 from J; bases not matched to a gene: 11. The CDR3 length is 15 residues. CDR1 is SGHNT, CDR2 YYREEE, per germline (reference sequence). The CDR3 here is CASSFFSGAEVEQFF. Here the CDR3 DNA reads TGTGCCAGCAGCTTCTTTAGCGGGGCGGAGGTCGAGCAGTTCTTC.

V and J are TRBV28 and TRBJ2-2, with 7 bases that match TRBD1. Trimming at V came to 4 bases and at J to 2 bases, leaving 10 bases not matched to a gene. Germline CDR1 and CDR2: MDHEN and SYDVKM. The CDR3 has 17 amino acids. The CDR3 loop is CASSSTLDRPNTGELFF. The CDR3 DNA sequence: TGTGCCAGCAGTTCCACTCTGGACAGGCCAAACACCGGGGAGCTGTTTTTT.

CDR3 sequence: CASTHTPQPQHF. The CDR3 DNA reads TGTGCCAGCACACATACACCTCAGCCCCAGCATTTT. The rearrangement links TRBV28 to TRBJ1-5; D is uncertain. The CDR3 spans 12 residues. Germline loops: CDR1 MDHEN, CDR2 SYDVKM. V shed 7 bases and J shed 6 bases, with 10 bases lying between them.

V and J are TRBV7-2 and TRBJ2-2; 9 nucleotides match TRBD2. The CDR3 sequence is 17 residues long. Trimming cost V 5 bases and J 1 base; bases outside gene matches: 8. The germline CDR1 and CDR2 sequences are SGHTA and FQGNSA. CDR3 loop: CASSLRRLAENTGELFF. CDR3 sequence (DNA): TGTGCCAGCAGCCTAAGGAGACTAGCGGAGAACACCGGGGAGCTGTTTTTT.

This chain joins TRBV10-2 and TRBJ2-7; a possible D gene is TRBD2 (7 bases). Germline V gene data show CDR1 as WSHSY and CDR2 as SAAADI. Trimming took off 9 bases at V and 7 bases at J, with 25 bases between the two ends. CDR3 length: 15 residues. The CDR3 loop is CASRGGSAGRGEQYF. CDR3 DNA: TGCGCCAGTCGCGGCGGGTCAGCGGGAAGGGGGGAGCAGTACTTC.

This sequence joins TRBV7-9 and TRBJ1-1; D remains unclear. This CDR3 region has 13 residues. V was clipped by 10 bases and J by 0 bases, with 12 bases between them. The germline CDR1 and CDR2 sequences are SEHNR and FQNEAQ (reference sequence). CDR3 sequence reads: CATQGPVNTEAFF. CDR3 bases: TGTGCCACCCAAGGGCCGGTGAACACTGAAGCTTTCTTT.

V and J are TRBV4-1 and TRBJ2-7; the D gene is possibly TRBD2 (5 bases). The CDR3 runs to 13 residues. Trimming took 0 bases from V and 6 from J, leaving 9 bases between them. Germline V lookup: CDR1 MGHRA, CDR2 YSYEKL. Here the CDR3 reads CASSQDRGAEQYF. CDR3 nucleotide sequence: TGCGCCAGCAGCCAAGATCGGGGAGCCGAGCAGTACTTC.

V usage is TRBV7-8 and J usage is TRBJ2-7, with D perhaps matching TRBD1 (6 bases). Trimming stripped 6 bases from V and 3 bases from J, with 18 bases between. This CDR3 has 15 residues. From germline, CDR1 is SGHVS and CDR2 FQNEAQ. For the CDR3, the DNA is TGTGCCAGCAGTGGGGCAAACAGGGAATACTACGAGCAGTACTTC. Translated: CASSGANREYYEQYF.

The chain couples TRBV10-2 to TRBJ2-7, with D perhaps TRBD2 (5 bases). Per the germline V gene, CDR1 is WSHSY and CDR2 is SAAADI. Between the trimmed V and J ends, which lost 0 bases and 5 bases, there was a span of 8 bases. The CDR3 extends over 13 amino acids. The CDR3 loop reads CASSESRVDEQYF. CDR3 bases: TGCGCCAGCAGTGAGTCGAGGGTTGACGAGCAGTACTTC.

The rearrangement links TRBV10-3 to TRBJ2-7; TRBD1 or TRBD2 may be the D gene (5 bases each). The V end lost 4 bases, the J end lost 0 bases, and 13 bases lay between the germline ends. The CDR3 is 15 residues long. The V gene's germline CDR1 is ENHRY and CDR2 SYGVKD. CDR3 sequence (DNA): TGTGCCATCAGTGCCGGGCAGGGAGTCTCCTACGAGCAGTACTTC. Translating gives CAISAGQGVSYEQYF.

Concerning this clone itself: This sample includes further DNA sequences coding for the same CDR3. This chain connects TRBV19 to TRBJ1-1; D ambiguous. This CDR3 comprises 11 residues. Germline loops: CDR1 LNHDA, CDR2 SQIVND (reference sequence). V was shortened by 8 bases and J by 1 base, with 5 bases between the two germline ends. CDR3 nucleotide sequence: TGTGCCAGTCAACAGAACACTGAAGCTTTCTTT. Protein: CASQQNTEAFF.

J is TRBJ2-2 and V is TRBV5-6, with D perhaps matching TRBD1 or TRBD2 (5 bases each). V was pared by 4 bases and J by 3 bases, with 16 bases between. The CDR3 runs 16 residues. Germline lookup yields CDR1 SGHDT and CDR2 YYEEEE. The CDR3, as DNA: TGTGCCAGCAGCACCGCCGGAGAGGGGTACACCGGGGAGCTGTTTTTT. Protein: CASSTAGEGYTGELFF.